The T cell receptor (beta chain) under discussion was sequenced for a study of blood T cell repertoires in COVID-19. Study-level background: Acute-phase and convalescent COVID-19 samples originated in the United States, Italy and Spain. T cells, B-cell-depleted T cells, or PBMCs provided the cDNA or gDNA that served as material.

Original data processing: Amplification with reference gene primers provided the estimates of nucleated cell counts. Profiled with immunoSEQ multiplex PCR; TCRdb holds only in-frame clones, not every one. Clone size and the V and J calls come from that table; the DNA yielded D and trimming. The table records 140,000 to 150,000 clones, about 87% of them present only once. The CDR3 sequence is 13 residues long. V gave up 7 bases and J gave up 7 bases; unmatched junction bases: 3. Germline values: CDR1 SNHLY, CDR2 FYNNEI. The chain couples TRBV2 to TRBJ1-6; 8 bases map to TRBD1. Input material: peripheral blood. The TCR sequence derives from a woman aged 45-65 years with acute or convalescent COVID-19. The CDR3: CASKDRVNSPLHF. The CDR3 DNA is TGTGCCAGCAAGGACAGGGTGAATTCACCCCTCCACTTT. Looking up the rest from reference TRBV2 and TRBJ1-6 gives the full variable domain: EPEVTQTPSHQVTQMGQEVILRCVPISNHLYFYWYRQILGQKVEFLVSFYNNEISEKSEIFDDQFSVERPDGSNFTLKIRSTKLEDSAMYFCASKDRVNSPLHFGNGTRLTVT.